A selection of T cell receptor beta chains follows, all from one sample in a study of blood T cells in healthy people across ages. TCRdb redid the calling of the 5' RACE reads with MiXCR, one entry per CDR3 protein. The sample holds roughly 1.5 million distinct CDR3 sequences, roughly two fifths seen once. Sample: blood. Receptors were obtained from a woman aged 18 to 35 in good health. CDR3s include the opening cysteine and the closing phenylalanine or tryptophan. The D gene is left open where the match is weak. Some rows mark clone size as missing; the rest say once, few, many or name a class of expanded clone.

>.|TRBJ1-6|.|TRBV29-1
CSVKLSSYNSPLHF
TGCAGCGTCAAACTCAGCTCCTATAATTCACCCCTCCACTTT
>TRBD1|TRBJ1-5|.|TRBV10-3
CAISHTGGDQPQRF
TGTGCCATCAGCCATACAGGGGGCGATCAGCCCCAGCGTTTT
>TRBD2|TRBJ2-1|.|TRBV5-1
CASSMTSGALNEQFF
TGCGCCAGCAGCATGACTAGCGGAGCCCTCAATGAGCAGTTCTTC
>.|TRBJ1-2|.|TRBV6-5
CASSYQMDSYGYTF
TGTGCCAGCAGTTATCAAATGGACAGCTATGGCTACACCTTC
>.|TRBJ2-4|.|TRBV21-1
CASTQGLKVVNLAKNIQYF
TGTGCCAGCACGCAGGGACTTAAAGTTGTCAATTTAGCCAAAAACATTCAGTACTTC
>.|TRBJ2-1|.|TRBV5-1
CASSLNQGYNEQFF
TGCGCCAGCAGCTTGAACCAGGGCTACAATGAGCAGTTCTTC
>TRBD2|TRBJ2-7|.|TRBV4-3
CASSPFFISGSTYNEQYF
TGCGCCAGCAGCCCCTTCTTCATTAGCGGGAGTACCTACAATGAGCAGTACTTC
>.|TRBJ2-3|.|TRBV6-1
CASSEADRGADTQYF
TGTGCCAGCAGTGAAGCTGATAGGGGGGCAGATACGCAGTATTTT
>.|TRBJ2-7|.|TRBV25-1
CASSEVGSYEQYF
TGTGCCAGCAGTGAAGTGGGTTCCTACGAGCAGTACTTC
>TRBD2|TRBJ2-1|.|TRBV7-7
CASSSYPRTSGGAFDEQFF
TGTGCTAGCAGCTCCTATCCTAGGACTAGCGGGGGGGCCTTCGATGAGCAGTTCTTC
>.|TRBJ1-1|.|TRBV10-3
CAIREVGLMNTEAFF
TGTGCCATCAGGGAGGTCGGGTTGATGAACACTGAAGCTTTCTTT
>TRBD2|TRBJ2-2|.|TRBV7-2
CASSLFGLAANTGELFF
TGTGCCAGCAGCTTATTCGGACTAGCAGCGAACACCGGGGAGCTGTTTTTT
>.|TRBJ2-7|few|TRBV6-1
CASSDPGGRYEQYF
TGTGCCAGCAGTGATCCCGGGGGACGCTACGAGCAGTACTTC
>.|TRBJ1-2|.|TRBV12-3/TRBV12-4
CASSLEYWGVYTF
TGTGCCAGCAGTTTAGAGTACTGGGGAGTCTACACCTTC
>.|TRBJ2-7|few|TRBV18
CASSPRINNNEQYF
TGTGCCAGCTCACCAAGGATAAACAACAATGAGCAGTACTTC
>.|TRBJ2-3|many|TRBV20-1
CSARKRTSTDTQYF
TGCAGTGCTAGGAAGCGGACCAGCACAGATACGCAGTATTTT
>TRBD2|TRBJ2-1|.|TRBV29-1
CSVGLVEEQFF
TGCAGCGTAGGACTAGTGGAGGAGCAGTTCTTC
>TRBD2|TRBJ2-1|.|TRBV27
CASSLWIGGRGNNEQFF
TGTGCCAGCAGTTTATGGATCGGCGGGAGGGGAAACAATGAGCAGTTCTTC
>.|TRBJ1-5|.|TRBV6-2/TRBV6-3
CAGSPDRIENQPQHF
TGTGCCGGCAGTCCAGACAGAATCGAGAATCAGCCCCAGCATTTT
>TRBD1|TRBJ1-1|.|TRBV25-1
CASREHRGEAFF
TGTGCCAGCAGGGAACACAGGGGTGAAGCTTTCTTT
>TRBD2|TRBJ2-5|.|TRBV7-8
CASSLEETSGSQGTQYF
TGTGCCAGCAGCTTAGAGGAGACTAGCGGGAGCCAGGGGACCCAGTACTTC
>.|TRBJ2-3|.|TRBV7-8
CASSQASGWTDTQYF
TGTGCCAGCAGCCAGGCGTCGGGATGGACAGATACGCAGTATTTT
>.|TRBJ1-2|.|TRBV20-1
CSEQGGYGYTF
TGCAGTGAACAGGGTGGATATGGCTACACCTTC
>TRBD1|TRBJ1-3|.|TRBV12-3/TRBV12-4
CASRDRESGNTIYF
TGTGCCAGCAGGGACAGGGAGTCAGGAAACACCATATATTTT
>TRBD2|TRBJ2-3|few|TRBV18
CASSPSSGTGDTQYF
TGTGCCAGCTCACCCTCTAGCGGGACCGGAGATACGCAGTATTTT
>.|TRBJ2-7|many|TRBV6-6
CASSSTGGGYEQYF
TGTGCCAGCAGCTCTACCGGGGGCGGCTACGAGCAGTACTTC
>TRBD1|TRBJ2-1|.|TRBV12-3/TRBV12-4
CASSPADRVNEQFF
TGTGCCAGCAGTCCCGCGGACAGGGTGAATGAGCAGTTCTTC
>TRBD2|TRBJ2-3|few|TRBV20-1
CSSGGGGTFSTDTQYF
TGCAGCTCCGGCGGGGGGGGGACCTTTAGCACAGATACGCAGTATTTT
>.|TRBJ2-5|few|TRBV6-2/TRBV6-3
CASSYLHQETQYF
TGTGCCAGCAGTTACCTGCACCAAGAGACCCAGTACTTC
>TRBD1|TRBJ2-5|once|TRBV9
CASSVEQGYSYNEQYF
TGTGCCAGCAGCGTAGAACAGGGGTATTCCTACAATGAGCAGTACTTC
>TRBD1|TRBJ2-3|.|TRBV29-1
CSVATGTTDTQYF
TGCAGCGTTGCGACAGGGACCACAGATACGCAGTATTTT
>.|TRBJ2-7|.|TRBV2
CASSERSGPYEQYF
TGTGCCAGCAGTGAGCGTAGCGGCCCCTACGAGCAGTACTTC
>TRBD2|TRBJ2-1|few|TRBV4-2
CASSQEVSGRAHEQFF
TGTGCCAGCAGCCAAGAGGTTAGCGGGAGGGCCCATGAGCAGTTCTTC
>TRBD1|TRBJ1-2|.|TRBV29-1
CSVERQGDYGYTF
TGCAGCGTTGAAAGACAGGGGGATTATGGCTACACCTTC
>.|TRBJ1-2|few|TRBV6-2/TRBV6-3
CASSYSRLGSDGYTF
TGTGCCAGCAGTTACTCGAGACTCGGGTCGGATGGCTACACCTTC
>TRBD2|TRBJ2-2|few|TRBV3-1
CASSLLAGSTGELFF
TGTGCCAGCAGCTTACTAGCGGGGTCCACCGGGGAGCTGTTTTTT
>.|TRBJ1-1|.|TRBV11-2
CASSLWAQGEGGFTEAFF
TGTGCCAGCAGCTTATGGGCCCAGGGCGAAGGGGGTTTCACTGAAGCTTTCTTT
>.|TRBJ1-1|few|TRBV20-1
CSASKRGPKTEAFF
TGCAGTGCTAGTAAGAGGGGCCCGAAGACTGAAGCTTTCTTT
>.|TRBJ2-5|few|TRBV12-3/TRBV12-4
CASSSLRTQYF
TGTGCCAGCAGTAGTCTCCGGACCCAGTACTTC
>TRBD1|TRBJ1-4|.|TRBV20-1
CSARDRQGGKLFF
TGCAGTGCTAGGGACCGACAGGGGGGAAAACTGTTTTTT
>.|TRBJ2-3|.|TRBV7-9
CASSSGPGAQYF
TGTGCCAGCAGCAGTGGGCCGGGGGCGCAGTATTTT
>.|TRBJ2-5|few|TRBV6-2/TRBV6-3
CASSYGRLETQYF
TGTGCCAGCAGTTACGGTCGGCTAGAGACCCAGTACTTC
>.|TRBJ1-2|.|TRBV6-1
CASSEVLLADGCTF
TGTGCCAGCAGTGAAGTTTTATTAGCTGATGGCTGCACCTTC
>TRBD1|TRBJ2-7|.|TRBV7-2
CASSLDRGTVYEQYF
TGTGCCAGCAGCTTAGATAGGGGGACAGTTTACGAGCAGTACTTC
>TRBD1|TRBJ1-2|few|TRBV5-1
CASRPGTGEGYTF
TGCGCCAGCAGGCCCGGGACAGGGGAAGGCTACACCTTC
>.|TRBJ2-7|.|TRBV28
CASSLRGFTYEQYF
TGTGCCAGCAGTTTACGGGGGTTCACCTACGAGCAGTACTTC
>.|TRBJ2-1|.|TRBV20-1
CSARSSREGNEQFF
TGCAGTGCTAGGAGCTCCAGGGAAGGGAATGAGCAGTTCTTC
>.|TRBJ1-2|.|TRBV28
CASSLPQAGIGYTF
TGTGCCAGCAGTTTACCCCAGGCAGGGATCGGCTACACCTTC
>.|TRBJ1-2|many|TRBV6-6
CASSNYGYTF
TGTGCCAGCAGTAACTATGGCTACACCTTC
>.|TRBJ2-3|once|TRBV6-5
CASSQLFGDSTDTQYF
TGTGCCAGCAGCCAGCTATTCGGGGATAGCACAGATACGCAGTATTTT
>TRBD2|TRBJ2-2|.|TRBV13
CASSLAGGPRTGELFF
TGTGCCAGCAGCTTAGCGGGAGGGCCGAGGACCGGGGAGCTGTTTTTT
>TRBD1|TRBJ1-4|.|TRBV9
CASSATGGDEKLFF
TGTGCCAGCAGCGCTACAGGGGGCGACGAAAAACTGTTTTTT